This TCR beta chain was observed in a study of Ad26.COV2.S vaccination and SARS-CoV-2 variants. Study summary: It was the COV1001 Ad26.COV2.S trial arm that included the donor. The study gave Ad26.COV2.S intramuscularly, once or twice 56 days apart. General study points: People who got the vaccine had more spike-specific TCR breadth than people who got placebo.

The assay was immunoSEQ multiplex PCR, and TCRdb's table has in-frame clones only and misses some. The sample has about 370,000 clones, 89% seen once; the top ten hold over 1.5%. Regarding treatment: some 20 received Ad26.COV2.S at low or high dose, single or two shots; several received placebo; per-sample allocation not given. Material that was analyzed had been drawn on day 63 after the first vaccine or placebo injection. Adults aged 18-55 years in Boston included the donor. This CDR3 has 14 amino acids. Germline V gene lookup returns CDR1 LGHNA and CDR2 YNFKEQ. Trimming removed 0 bases at V and 4 bases at J, with 7 bases between. Points on this clone: What it recognizes is unknown.

The genes are TRBV4-2 and TRBJ2-1; D gene uncertain. The source is a person between 18 and 65 years old who received the Ad26.COV2.S COVID-19 vaccine or a placebo. This specimen consisted of peripheral blood, obtained in a trial of Ad26.COV2.S vaccine versus placebo. The CDR3: CASSQDLGYNEQFF. For the CDR3, the DNA is TGTGCCAGCAGCCAAGACCTGGGGTACAATGAGCAGTTCTTC.